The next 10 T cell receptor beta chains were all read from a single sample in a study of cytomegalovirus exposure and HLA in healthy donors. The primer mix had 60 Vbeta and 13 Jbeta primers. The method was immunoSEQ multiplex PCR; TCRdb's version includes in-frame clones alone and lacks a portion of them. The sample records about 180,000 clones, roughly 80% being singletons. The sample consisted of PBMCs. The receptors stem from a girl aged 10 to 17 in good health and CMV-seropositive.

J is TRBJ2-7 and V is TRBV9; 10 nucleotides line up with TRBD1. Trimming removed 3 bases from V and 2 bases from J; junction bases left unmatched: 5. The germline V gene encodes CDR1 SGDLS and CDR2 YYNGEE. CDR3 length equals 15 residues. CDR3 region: CASSAGTGATYEQYF. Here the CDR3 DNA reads TGTGCCAGCAGCGCCGGGACAGGGGCCACCTACGAGCAGTACTTC.

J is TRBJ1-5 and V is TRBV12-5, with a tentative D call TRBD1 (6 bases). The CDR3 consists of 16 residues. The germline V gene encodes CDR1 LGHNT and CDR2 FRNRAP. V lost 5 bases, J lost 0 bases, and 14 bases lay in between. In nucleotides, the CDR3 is TGTGCTAGTGGTCGCTCGGGACAACATAGCAATCAGCCCCAGCATTTT. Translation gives CASGRSGQHSNQPQHF. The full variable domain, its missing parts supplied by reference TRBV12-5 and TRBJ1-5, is DARVTQTPRHKVTEMGQEVTMRCQPILGHNTVFWYRQTMMQGLELLAYFRNRAPLDDSGMPKDRFSAEMPDATLATLKIQPSEPRDSAVYFCASGRSGQHSNQPQHFGDGTRLSIL.

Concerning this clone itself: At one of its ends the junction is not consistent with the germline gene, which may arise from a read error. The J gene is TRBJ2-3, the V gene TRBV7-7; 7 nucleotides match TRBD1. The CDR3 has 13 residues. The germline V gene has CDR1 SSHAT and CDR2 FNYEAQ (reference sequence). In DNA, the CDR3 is TGTGCTAGCAGCACCACAGGGGTAGATACGCAGTATTTT. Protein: CASSTTGVDTQYF. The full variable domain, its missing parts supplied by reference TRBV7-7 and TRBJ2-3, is GAGVSQSPRYKVTKRGQDVTLRCDPISSHATLYWYQQALGQGPEFLTYFNYEAQPDKSGLPSDRFSAERPEGSISTLTIQRTEQRDSAMYRCASSTTGVDTQYFGPGTRLTVL.

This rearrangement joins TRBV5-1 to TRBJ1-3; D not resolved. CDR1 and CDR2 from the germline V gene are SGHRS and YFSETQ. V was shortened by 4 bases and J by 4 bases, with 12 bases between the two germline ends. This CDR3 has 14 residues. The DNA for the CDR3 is TGCGCCAGCAGCCCTGTCGCCGGGGGAAACACCATATATTTT. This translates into CASSPVAGGNTIYF.

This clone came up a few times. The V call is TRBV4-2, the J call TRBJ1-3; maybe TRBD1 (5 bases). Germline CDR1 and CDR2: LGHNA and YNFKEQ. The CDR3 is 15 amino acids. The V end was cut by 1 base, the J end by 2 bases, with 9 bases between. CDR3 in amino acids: CASSQGRGTGNTIYF. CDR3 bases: TGTGCCAGCAGCCAAGGGCGGGGGACTGGAAACACCATATATTTT.

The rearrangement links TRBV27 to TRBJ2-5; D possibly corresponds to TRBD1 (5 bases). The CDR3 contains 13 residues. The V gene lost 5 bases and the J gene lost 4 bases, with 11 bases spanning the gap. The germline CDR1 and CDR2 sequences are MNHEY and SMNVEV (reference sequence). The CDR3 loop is CASSPRQGETQYF. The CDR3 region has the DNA TGTGCCAGCAGTCCCCGTCAGGGAGAGACCCAGTACTTC.

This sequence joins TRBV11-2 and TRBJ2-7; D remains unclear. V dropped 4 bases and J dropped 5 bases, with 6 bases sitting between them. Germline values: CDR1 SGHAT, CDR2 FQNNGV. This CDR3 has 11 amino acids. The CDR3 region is CASSSQNEQYF. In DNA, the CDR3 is TGTGCCAGCAGCTCCCAGAACGAGCAGTACTTC.

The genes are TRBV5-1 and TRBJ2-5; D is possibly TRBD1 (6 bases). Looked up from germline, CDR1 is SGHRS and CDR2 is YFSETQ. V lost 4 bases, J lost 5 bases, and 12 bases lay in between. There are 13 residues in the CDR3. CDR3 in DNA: TGCGCCAGCAGCCCAGGGACATCGGAGACCCAGTACTTC. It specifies CASSPGTSETQYF. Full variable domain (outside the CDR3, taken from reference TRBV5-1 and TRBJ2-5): KAGVTQTPRYLIKTRGQQVTLSCSPISGHRSVSWYQQTPGQGLQFLFEYFSETQRNKGNFPGRFSGRQFSNSRSEMNVSTLELGDSALYLCASSPGTSETQYFGPGTRLLVL.

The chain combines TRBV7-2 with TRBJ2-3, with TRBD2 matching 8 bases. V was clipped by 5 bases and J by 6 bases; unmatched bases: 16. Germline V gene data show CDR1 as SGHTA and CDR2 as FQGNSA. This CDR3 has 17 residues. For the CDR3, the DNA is TGTGCCAGCAGCACTAGTTCTCTTGGCGGGAGGTCCGATACGCAGTATTTT. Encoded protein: CASSTSSLGGRSDTQYF.

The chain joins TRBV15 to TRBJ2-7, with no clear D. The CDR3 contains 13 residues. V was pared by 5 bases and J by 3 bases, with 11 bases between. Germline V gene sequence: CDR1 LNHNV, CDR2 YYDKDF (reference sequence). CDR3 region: CATSYVGFYEQYF. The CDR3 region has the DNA TGTGCCACCAGCTATGTCGGTTTCTACGAGCAGTACTTC.